This entry features one TCR beta chain sequence. The antigen is not known. This sample is part of a study of human thymus T cells. Study-wide results and limits: Within thymic and blood repertoires, V and J gene usage appeared to be biased.

The length of the CDR3 is 14 residues. The germline V gene has CDR1 SGHRS and CDR2 YFSETQ. The V gene lost 0 bases and the J gene lost 2 bases, with 8 bases spanning the gap. This table comes from immunoSEQ multiplex PCR, and its TCRdb copy is limited to in-frame clones, with some not included. The profile covers 54,000 or so clones, with nearly 95% appearing a single time and roughly 5.7% taken by the ten largest. No fixed cell number was used; all available blood leukocytes supplied DNA. Source material: blood. The receptor's source is a boy in the first two years of life with a congenital heart defect but otherwise immunologically healthy. The rearrangement joins TRBV5-1 to TRBJ1-2, with a tentative D call TRBD1 (5 bases). The CDR3 DNA is TGCGCCAGCAGCTTGGATCGGGGGAACTATGGCTACACCTTC. Encoded protein: CASSLDRGNYGYTF.